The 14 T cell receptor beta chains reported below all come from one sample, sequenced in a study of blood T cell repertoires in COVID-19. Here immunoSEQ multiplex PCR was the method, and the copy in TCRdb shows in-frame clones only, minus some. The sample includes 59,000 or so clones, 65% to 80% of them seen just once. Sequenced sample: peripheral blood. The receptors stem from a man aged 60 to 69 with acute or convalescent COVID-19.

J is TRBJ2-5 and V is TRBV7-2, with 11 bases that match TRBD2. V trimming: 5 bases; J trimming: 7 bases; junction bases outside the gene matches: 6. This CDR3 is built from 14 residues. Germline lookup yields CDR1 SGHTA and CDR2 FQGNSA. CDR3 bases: TGTGCCAGCAGCCCCGGGACTAGCGGAGGGACCCAGTACTTC. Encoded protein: CASSPGTSGGTQYF.

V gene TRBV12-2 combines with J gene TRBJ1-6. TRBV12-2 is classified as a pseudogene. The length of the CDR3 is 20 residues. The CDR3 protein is CASRLEVYGGGGGLNSPLHF. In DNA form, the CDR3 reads TGTGCAAGTCGCTTAGAGGTATACGGGGGCGGGGGTGGCCTGAATTCACCCCTCCACTTT.

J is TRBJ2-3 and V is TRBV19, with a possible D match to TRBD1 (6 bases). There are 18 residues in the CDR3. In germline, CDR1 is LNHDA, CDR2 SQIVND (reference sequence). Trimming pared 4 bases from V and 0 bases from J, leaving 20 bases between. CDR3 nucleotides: TGTGCCAGTAGTACCCTATCTAGACAGGCGTCAAGCACAGATACGCAGTATTTT. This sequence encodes CASSTLSRQASSTDTQYF.

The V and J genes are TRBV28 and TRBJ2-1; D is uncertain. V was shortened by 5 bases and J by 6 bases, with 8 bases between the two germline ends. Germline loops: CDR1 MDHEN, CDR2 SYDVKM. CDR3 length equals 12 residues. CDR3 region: CASSPRFNEQFF. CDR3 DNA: TGTGCCAGCAGTCCGCGATTCAATGAGCAGTTCTTC.

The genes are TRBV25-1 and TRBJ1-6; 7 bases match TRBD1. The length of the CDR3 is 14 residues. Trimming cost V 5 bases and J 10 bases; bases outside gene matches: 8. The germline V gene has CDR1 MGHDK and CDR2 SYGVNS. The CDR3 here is CASSNRQGGSPLHF. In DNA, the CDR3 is TGTGCCAGCAGTAATCGACAGGGTGGCTCACCCCTCCACTTT.

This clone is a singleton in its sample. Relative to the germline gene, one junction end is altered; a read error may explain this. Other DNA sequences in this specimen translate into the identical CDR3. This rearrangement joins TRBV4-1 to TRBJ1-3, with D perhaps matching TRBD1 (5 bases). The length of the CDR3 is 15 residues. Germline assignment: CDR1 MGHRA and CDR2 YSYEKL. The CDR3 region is CASSHLQVSGNTIYF. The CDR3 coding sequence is TGCGCTAGCAGCCATCTACAGGTCTCTGGAAACACCATATATTTT.

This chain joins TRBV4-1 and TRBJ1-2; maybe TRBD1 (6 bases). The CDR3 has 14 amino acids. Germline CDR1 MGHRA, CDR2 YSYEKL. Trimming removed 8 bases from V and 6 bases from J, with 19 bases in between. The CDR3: CASGKGRGADGYTF. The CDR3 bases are TGCGCCAGCGGAAAAGGACGGGGGGCTGATGGCTACACCTTC.

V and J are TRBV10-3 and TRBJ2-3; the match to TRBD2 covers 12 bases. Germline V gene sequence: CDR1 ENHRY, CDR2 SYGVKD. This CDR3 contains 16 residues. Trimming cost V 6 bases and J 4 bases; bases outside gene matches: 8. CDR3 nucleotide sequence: TGTGCCATCAGCCCTACTAGCGGGAGGACGCCAGATACGCAGTATTTT. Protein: CAISPTSGRTPDTQYF.

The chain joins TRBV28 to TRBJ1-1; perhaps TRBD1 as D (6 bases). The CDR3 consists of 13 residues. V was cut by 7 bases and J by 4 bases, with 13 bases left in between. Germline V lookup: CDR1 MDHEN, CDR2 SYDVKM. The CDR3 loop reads CASTEGDGTEAFF. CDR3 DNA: TGTGCCAGCACTGAGGGGGATGGCACTGAAGCTTTCTTT.

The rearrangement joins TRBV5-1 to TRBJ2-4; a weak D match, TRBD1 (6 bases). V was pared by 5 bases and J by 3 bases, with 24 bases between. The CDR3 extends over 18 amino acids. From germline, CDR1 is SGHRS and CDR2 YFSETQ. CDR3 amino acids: CASSSPFNRVNGKNIQYF. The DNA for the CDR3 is TGCGCCAGCAGTTCCCCCTTTAACAGGGTAAACGGCAAAAACATTCAGTACTTC.

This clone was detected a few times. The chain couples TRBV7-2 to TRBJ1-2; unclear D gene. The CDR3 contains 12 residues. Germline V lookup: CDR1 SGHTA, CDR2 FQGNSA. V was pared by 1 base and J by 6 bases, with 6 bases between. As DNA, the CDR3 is TGTGCCAGCAGCTTAGATACGGATGGCTACACCTTC. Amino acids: CASSLDTDGYTF.

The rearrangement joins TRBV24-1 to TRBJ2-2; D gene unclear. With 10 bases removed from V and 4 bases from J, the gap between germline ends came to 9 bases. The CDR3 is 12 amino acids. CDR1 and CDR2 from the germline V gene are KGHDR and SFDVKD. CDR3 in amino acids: CATNGGTGELFF. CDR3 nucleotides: TGTGCCACTAATGGCGGCACCGGGGAGCTGTTTTTT.

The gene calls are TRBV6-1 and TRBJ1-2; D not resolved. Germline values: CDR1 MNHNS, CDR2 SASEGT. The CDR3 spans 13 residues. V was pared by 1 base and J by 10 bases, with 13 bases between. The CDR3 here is CASSEDWFGDYTF. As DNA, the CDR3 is TGTGCCAGCAGTGAAGATTGGTTCGGGGACTACACCTTC.

The CDR3 DNA is TGCAGTGCTAGTTCCGGGACTAGTAGGTACTTC. Translation: CSASSGTSRYF. This rearrangement joins TRBV20-1 to TRBJ2-4; 8 nucleotides line up with TRBD2. Trimming took 3 bases from V and 15 from J; bases not matched to a gene: 7. This CDR3 is built from 11 residues. In germline, CDR1 is DFQATT, CDR2 SNEGSKA (reference sequence).